What follows are 28 T cell receptor beta chains derived from one specimen sequenced in a study of beta chain features in type 1 diabetes. Expressed TCRB transcripts were sequenced because the entire RNA isolate underwent reverse transcription. Assay: immunoSEQ multiplex PCR; the TCRdb copy retains only in-frame clones and omits some. The sample comprises about 620,000 clones, 15% to 17% of which are singletons, and 0.07% to 0.095% rests with the top ten. Sample: naive CD4+ T cells from blood. Receptors were obtained from a man aged 18 to 29 in good health.

The chain joins TRBV4-1 to TRBJ2-4; TRBD1 might be the D (6 bases). CDR1 MGHRA and CDR2 YSYEKL come from the germline V gene. The CDR3 has 18 residues. V was cut by 0 bases and J by 2 bases, with 17 bases left in between. CDR3 nucleotides: TGCGCCAGCAGCCAAGATCGATCCGAACAGGGTACCAAAAACATTCAGTACTTC. This codes for CASSQDRSEQGTKNIQYF.

The chain joins TRBV15 to TRBJ2-1, with D tentatively TRBD2 (6 bases). Germline CDR1 is LNHNV and CDR2 is YYDKDF (reference sequence). Trimming removed 0 bases from V and 2 bases from J, with 14 bases in between. This CDR3 has 17 residues. The CDR3, as DNA: TGTGCCACCAGCAGAGATTCTCGACGGGGGACCTACAATGAGCAGTTCTTC. Its translation is CATSRDSRRGTYNEQFF.

The chain couples TRBV18 to TRBJ1-1; 8 bases are a match to TRBD1. Germline CDR1 reads KGHSH; CDR2 reads LQKENI. The length of the CDR3 is 14 residues. J lost 4 bases, V lost 6 bases, and 7 bases had no gene match. The CDR3 nucleotides read TGTGCCAGCTCCCTGGACAGGGTAAGCACTGAAGCTTTCTTT. This sequence encodes CASSLDRVSTEAFF.

This clone showed up just a few times. The chain employs TRBV5-6 and TRBJ1-1; 7 nucleotides align to TRBD1. The ends lost 4 bases at V and 0 bases at J; junction bases unmatched: 6. Germline CDR1 and CDR2: SGHDT and YYEEEE. This CDR3 is 15 amino acids long. The CDR3 here is CASSHPTGLNTEAFF. The CDR3, as DNA: TGTGCCAGCAGCCATCCGACAGGGTTGAACACTGAAGCTTTCTTT.

This chain joins TRBV15 and TRBJ1-1; a weak D match, TRBD1 (6 bases). The length of the CDR3 is 16 residues. Between the trimmed V and J ends, which lost 4 bases and 2 bases, there was a span of 17 bases. CDR1 is LNHNV and CDR2 is YYDKDF in the germline V gene (reference sequence). The CDR3 reads CATSIALRGGNTEAFF. The CDR3 nucleotides read TGTGCCACCAGCATTGCTCTCAGGGGAGGAAACACTGAAGCTTTCTTT.

V usage is TRBV18 and J usage is TRBJ2-1; D unclear. V was cut by 0 bases and J by 4 bases, with 10 bases left in between. CDR1 and CDR2 from the germline V gene are KGHSH and LQKENI. The CDR3 spans 15 residues. CDR3 loop: CASSPPRRDYNEQFF. DNA of the CDR3: TGTGCCAGCTCACCACCGCGTAGGGATTACAATGAGCAGTTCTTC.

This clone was seen a handful of times. This chain joins TRBV28 and TRBJ1-2; a weak D match, TRBD1 (6 bases). Trimming cost V 7 bases and J 2 bases, with 17 bases left between them. The CDR3 consists of 15 residues. Per germline, CDR1 MDHEN and CDR2 SYDVKM. DNA of the CDR3: TGTGCCAGCACCGGCGGGGGCAGGGTGAACTATGGCTACACCTTC. Its protein product is CASTGGGRVNYGYTF.

The chain has TRBV7-8 and TRBJ2-1, with a possible D match to TRBD2 (5 bases). This CDR3 is built from 14 residues. The germline V and J ends were trimmed by 0 bases and 7 bases, with 10 bases remaining between them. Germline V gene sequence: CDR1 SGHVS, CDR2 FQNEAQ. The CDR3 sequence: CASSLARRGNEQFF. The DNA for the CDR3 is TGTGCCAGCAGCTTAGCGCGACGAGGGAATGAGCAGTTCTTC.

For the CDR3, the DNA is TGTGCCAGCAGCTTAGGGACTAGCGTGGAGACCCAGTACTTC. This gives the protein CASSLGTSVETQYF. The chain combines TRBV7-9 with TRBJ2-5; 9 bases agree with TRBD2. The CDR3 has 14 residues. Germline assignment: CDR1 SEHNR and CDR2 FQNEAQ (reference sequence). The J segment lost 5 bases and the V segment lost 1 base, leaving 2 bases of the junction unmatched.

In its sample, this clone was seen a few times. The V call is TRBV27, the J call TRBJ2-3; TRBD1 is a possible D gene (6 bases). Germline CDR1 is MNHEY and CDR2 is SMNVEV (reference sequence). V lost 4 bases and J 1 base, leaving 18 bases between the germline ends. There are 17 residues in the CDR3. The CDR3 DNA sequence: TGTGCCAGCAGTTATGGCAGGGGTGGGTTCCGCACAGATACGCAGTATTTT. Translated: CASSYGRGGFRTDTQYF.

A few counts support this clone. The CDR3 DNA is TGTGCCAGCAGCCCTCAAAGGGGGACAGACTATAATCTGTTTTTT. Protein product: CASSPQRGTDYNLFF. The V call is TRBV11-2, the J call TRBJ1-4; 7 bases are a match to TRBD1. The CDR3 runs to 15 residues. Per the germline V gene, CDR1 is SGHAT and CDR2 is FQNNGV. With V trimmed by 5 bases and J by 14 bases, 17 bases remained unmatched.

There are a few counts of this clone. CDR3 region: CASTPATVGPYEQYF. Written as DNA, the CDR3 is TGTGCCAGCACCCCGGCCACAGTGGGTCCCTACGAGCAGTACTTC. The chain employs TRBV28 and TRBJ2-7; D not certain. Germline CDR1 and CDR2: MDHEN and SYDVKM. Deletions cut 7 bases from V and 2 bases from J, with 18 bases between. The CDR3 spans 15 residues.

This chain links TRBV5-1 with TRBJ2-1, with D maybe TRBD1 (5 bases). The V gene's germline CDR1 is SGHRS and CDR2 YFSETQ. Trimming shortened V by 5 bases and J by 5 bases, and 14 bases separated the two germline ends. This CDR3 has 14 amino acids. CDR3: CASSSKEGDNEQFF. The CDR3 coding sequence is TGCGCCAGCAGTTCAAAGGAAGGGGACAATGAGCAGTTCTTC.

Only one count was recorded for this clone. The chain employs TRBV7-2 and TRBJ2-2, with TRBD2 matching over 10 bases. The CDR3 length is 17 residues. After removal of 5 bases from V and 1 base from J, the junction contained 7 bases not matched to a gene. Germline V gene data show CDR1 as SGHTA and CDR2 as FQGNSA. Written as DNA, the CDR3 is TGTGCCAGCAGCCCCGGACTAGCGGAACTGAACACCGGGGAGCTGTTTTTT. It yields the protein CASSPGLAELNTGELFF.

This clone was detected a few times. This chain connects TRBV18 to TRBJ1-2; possibly TRBD1 for D (5 bases). The germline CDR1 and CDR2 sequences are KGHSH and LQKENI. V lost 2 bases, J lost 4 bases, and 17 bases lay in between. The CDR3 totals 16 residues. CDR3 nucleotides: TGTGCCAGCTCACCATCTGGGGCGGGGCCGGCCTATGGCTACACCTTC. Its protein product is CASSPSGAGPAYGYTF.

There are a few counts of this clone. This chain uses TRBV27 with TRBJ2-7, with D perhaps matching TRBD1 (5 bases). The CDR3 is 14 residues long. The V end was cut by 3 bases, the J end by 2 bases, with 11 bases between. The germline V gene has CDR1 MNHEY and CDR2 SMNVEV (reference sequence). The CDR3 nucleotides read TGTGCCAGCAGTTTTCAGGGTTTCCCCTACGAGCAGTACTTC. It codes for CASSFQGFPYEQYF.

J is TRBJ1-1 and V is TRBV28; no reliable D call. The germline V and J ends were trimmed by 5 bases and 1 base, with 17 bases remaining between them. CDR3 length equals 16 residues. Germline values: CDR1 MDHEN, CDR2 SYDVKM. CDR3: CASSPLRSSTNTEAFF. CDR3 coding DNA: TGTGCCAGCAGTCCCCTCCGGTCCAGCACGAACACTGAAGCTTTCTTT.

The gene calls are TRBV27 and TRBJ1-1; D is uncertain. Between the trimmed V and J ends, which lost 3 bases and 0 bases, there was a span of 11 bases. The length of the CDR3 is 15 residues. The germline CDR1 and CDR2 sequences are MNHEY and SMNVEV (reference sequence). In DNA form, the CDR3 reads TGTGCCAGCAGTTTCGGCAGAGCTATGAACACTGAAGCTTTCTTT. Protein product: CASSFGRAMNTEAFF.

This clone showed up just a few times. The V call is TRBV28, the J call TRBJ1-2; 7 bases fit TRBD1. The germline V gene has CDR1 MDHEN and CDR2 SYDVKM. The ends lost 4 bases at V and 4 bases at J; junction bases unmatched: 12. CDR3 length: 16 residues. As DNA, the CDR3 is TGTGCCAGCAGTTCGAGAAAACAGGGGCAGGGCTATGGCTACACCTTC. The encoded protein is CASSSRKQGQGYGYTF.

CDR3 coding DNA: TGTGCCAGCAGCCTAGCGGGAGGGCCGAGTGAGCAGTTCTTC. Encoded protein: CASSLAGGPSEQFF. The V gene is TRBV7-3, the J gene TRBJ2-1, with 12 bases aligning to TRBD2. In germline, CDR1 is SGHTA, CDR2 FQGTGA. V lost 5 bases to trimming and J lost 9 bases; unmatched junction nucleotides: 5. This CDR3 comprises 14 residues.

In its sample, this clone was seen a few times. V usage is TRBV10-1 and J usage is TRBJ1-1; D is undetermined. Germline loops: CDR1 WNHNN, CDR2 SYGVQD (reference sequence). This CDR3 has 14 amino acids. With 2 bases removed from V and 2 bases from J, the gap between germline ends came to 9 bases. The CDR3 sequence is CASSEPGCNTEAFF. The CDR3 DNA follows: TGCGCCAGCAGTGAGCCCGGGTGCAACACTGAAGCTTTCTTT.

The chain recombines TRBV4-2 with TRBJ2-5, with TRBD2 identical over 10 bases. With V trimmed by 3 bases and J by 3 bases, 4 bases remained unmatched. The germline CDR1 and CDR2 sequences are LGHNA and YNFKEQ. The CDR3 extends over 15 amino acids. CDR3 amino acids: CASSHPGLAKETQYF. CDR3 in DNA: TGTGCCAGCAGCCATCCGGGACTAGCGAAAGAGACCCAGTACTTC.

J is TRBJ2-2 and V is TRBV7-6, with D possibly matching TRBD1 (5 bases). This CDR3 has 16 amino acids. Germline CDR1 and CDR2: SGHVS and FNYEAQ. With 4 bases removed from V and 1 base from J, the gap between germline ends came to 13 bases. The CDR3 region is CASSSPPQGNTGELFF. The CDR3 nucleotides are TGTGCCAGCAGCTCACCGCCCCAGGGGAACACCGGGGAGCTGTTTTTT.

This chain links TRBV7-6 with TRBJ2-7; TRBD1 aligns across 7 bases. V shed 4 bases, J shed 2 bases, and the junction held 11 bases outside the gene matches. The length of the CDR3 is 16 residues. Germline V gene lookup returns CDR1 SGHVS and CDR2 FNYEAQ. CDR3 region: CASSSGQAINTYEQYF. Written as DNA, the CDR3 is TGTGCCAGCAGCTCCGGACAGGCGATTAACACCTACGAGCAGTACTTC.

This clone was counted a few times. V gene TRBV29-1 combines with J gene TRBJ1-5, with TRBD1 as a possible D gene (5 bases). CDR1 and CDR2 from the germline V gene are SQVTM and ANQGSEA. This CDR3 has 13 residues. Trimming took off 1 base at V and 4 bases at J, with 8 bases between the two ends. As DNA, the CDR3 is TGCAGCGTTGAAGGTCAGGGTAATCAGCCCCAGCATTTT. Translating it yields CSVEGQGNQPQHF.

V gene TRBV20-1 combines with J gene TRBJ1-3; D is unclear. In germline, CDR1 is DFQATT, CDR2 SNEGSKA (reference sequence). V lost 5 bases and J lost 4, with 6 bases in between. The CDR3 loop spans 11 amino acids. The CDR3 coding sequence is TGCAGTGCTCCCAGGGGAAACACCATATATTTT. Protein product: CSAPRGNTIYF.

This chain joins TRBV7-2 and TRBJ2-7, with 12 bases fitting TRBD2. Germline-derived CDR1 and CDR2 are SGHTA and FQGNSA. This CDR3 comprises 14 residues. The junction had 11 bases not matched to a gene; V was cut back by 7 bases and J by 10 bases. CDR3 amino acids: CASTRRGLAGVQYF. The CDR3, as DNA: TGTGCCAGCACCCGGAGGGGACTAGCGGGTGTACAGTACTTC.

There are a few counts of this clone. The genes are TRBV4-1 and TRBJ1-1; 10 bases are a match to TRBD1. Germline lookup yields CDR1 MGHRA and CDR2 YSYEKL. Germline trimming cut 3 bases from V and 5 bases from J; bases unmatched to any gene: 6. The CDR3 has 15 residues. CDR3 sequence reads: CASSQSGQGRTEAFF. In DNA form, the CDR3 reads TGCGCCAGCAGCCAGTCGGGACAGGGGAGAACTGAAGCTTTCTTT.